The 29 T cell receptor beta chains presented below share a single source sample, sequenced in a study of identical twins. TCRdb reprocessed the 5' RACE reads via MiXCR and lists one record per CDR3 protein. The sample includes about 460,000 distinct CDR3 sequences, approximately 15% of them seen just once. This sample was also put to use in a study of yellow fever vaccine responses in identical twins.

Sequenced sample: CD4+ T cells sorted from blood. The receptors were sampled from a woman under 30 in good health.

The rearrangement uses TRBV20-1 and TRBJ2-7, with a tentative D call TRBD2 (6 bases). This CDR3 comprises 12 residues. Germline CDR1 reads DFQATT; CDR2 reads SNEGSKA (reference sequence). V was trimmed by 4 bases and J by 2 bases, leaving 9 bases between them. CDR3: CSATGLPYEQYF. DNA of the CDR3: TGCAGTGCTACGGGACTCCCCTACGAGCAGTACTTC.

This chain joins TRBV3-1 and TRBJ2-5, with 9 bases aligning to TRBD2. Germline lookup yields CDR1 LGHDT and CDR2 YNNKEL (reference sequence). The CDR3 sequence is 15 residues long. Trimming removed 3 bases from V and 6 bases from J; junction bases left unmatched: 8. This CDR3 reads CASSQDLAGAKTQYF. In DNA, the CDR3 is TGTGCCAGCAGCCAGGACTTAGCGGGGGCAAAGACCCAGTACTTC.

The V call is TRBV28, the J call TRBJ2-7; D remains unclear. V dropped 2 bases and J dropped 3 bases, with 8 bases sitting between them. CDR1 and CDR2 from the germline V gene are MDHEN and SYDVKM. The CDR3 length is 13 residues. CDR3 loop: CASSLLSHYEQYF. The CDR3 DNA is TGTGCCAGCAGTTTACTCTCCCACTACGAGCAGTACTTC.

This clonotype came up a few times. The chain links TRBV11-2 to TRBJ1-1; D unresolved. The CDR3 runs 14 residues. V gave up 2 bases and J gave up 7 bases, with 14 bases separating them. Germline V lookup: CDR1 SGHAT, CDR2 FQNNGV. The CDR3 loop reads CASSLRNGLLEAFF. CDR3 nucleotides: TGTGCCAGCAGCTTAAGGAATGGCCTTCTTGAAGCTTTCTTT. Looking up the rest from reference TRBV11-2 and TRBJ1-1 gives the full variable domain: EAGVAQSPRYKIIEKRQSVAFWCNPISGHATLYWYQQILGQGPKLLIQFQNNGVVDDSQLPKDRFSAERLKGVDSTLKIQPAKLEDSAVYLCASSLRNGLLEAFFGQGTRLTVV.

The V and J genes are TRBV28 and TRBJ2-6; the D gene is possibly TRBD1 (6 bases). This CDR3 is built from 15 residues. Germline V gene sequence: CDR1 MDHEN, CDR2 SYDVKM. Trimming removed 5 bases at V and 3 bases at J, with 11 bases between. The CDR3 reads CASSLQGFGANVLTF. CDR3 nucleotides: TGTGCCAGCAGTCTACAGGGCTTTGGGGCCAACGTCCTGACTTTC.

This clonotype was observed at least ten times. The chain combines TRBV5-1 with TRBJ1-6; D might be TRBD1 (5 bases). V was trimmed by 4 bases and J by 5 bases, leaving 10 bases between them. The CDR3 runs to 14 residues. CDR1 SGHRS and CDR2 YFSETQ come from the germline V gene. The CDR3 DNA is TGCGCCAGCAGCGATCAGGGACATAATTCACCCCTCCACTTT. Protein sequence: CASSDQGHNSPLHF. The variable domain in full, with the rest retrieved from reference TRBV5-1 and TRBJ1-6, is KAGVTQTPRYLIKTRGQQVTLSCSPISGHRSVSWYQQTPGQGLQFLFEYFSETQRNKGNFPGRFSGRQFSNSRSEMNVSTLELGDSALYLCASSDQGHNSPLHFGNGTRLTVT.

The V call is TRBV29-1, the J call TRBJ2-3; 10 bases line up with TRBD1. Germline-derived CDR1 and CDR2 are SQVTM and ANQGSEA. After removal of 5 bases from V and 2 bases from J, the junction contained 4 bases not matched to a gene. The CDR3 has 14 residues. The CDR3 here is CSVRDRGPTDTQYF. In DNA form, the CDR3 reads TGCAGCGTTCGTGACAGGGGGCCCACAGATACGCAGTATTTT.

This sequence joins TRBV3-1 and TRBJ2-3; TRBD1 aligns across 8 bases. Per the germline V gene, CDR1 is LGHDT and CDR2 is YNNKEL (reference sequence). There are 15 residues in the CDR3. V shed 4 bases, J shed 3 bases, and the junction held 6 bases outside the gene matches. CDR3 nucleotides: TGTGCCAGCAGCCCCCGACAGGGGAAAACAGATACGCAGTATTTT. It translates to CASSPRQGKTDTQYF.

This clonotype was detected only a few times. The rearrangement uses TRBV7-9 and TRBJ2-5; D may correspond to TRBD1 or TRBD2 (5 bases each). This CDR3 is 14 amino acids long. V dropped 4 bases and J dropped 4 bases, with 13 bases sitting between them. The germline CDR1 and CDR2 sequences are SEHNR and FQNEAQ (reference sequence). This CDR3 reads CASSSYEGLETQYF. The CDR3, as DNA: TGTGCCAGCAGCTCCTATGAGGGGTTAGAGACCCAGTACTTC.

This clonotype showed up many times. This chain connects TRBV5-1 to TRBJ2-5, with D unresolved. Trimming took 3 bases from V and 1 from J, leaving 10 bases between them. Germline CDR1 is SGHRS and CDR2 is YFSETQ. The CDR3 is made up of 14 amino acids. In DNA, the CDR3 is TGCGCCAGCAGCTCTTTGACCTCCCAAGAGACCCAGTACTTC. Its translation is CASSSLTSQETQYF.

This clonotype was recorded many times. The chain recombines TRBV12-3 or TRBV12-4 with TRBJ2-2, with 8 bases that match TRBD1. Germline trimming cut 9 bases from V and 4 bases from J; bases unmatched to any gene: 4. The CDR3 covers 13 residues. CDR3 nucleotides: TGTGCCAGTCAGGGGGCGAGCACCGGGGAGCTGTTTTTT. It translates to CASQGASTGELFF.

This clonotype showed up just a few times. The chain is built from TRBV9 and TRBJ2-7; D gene unclear. The CDR3 is 14 residues long. The V gene's germline CDR1 is SGDLS and CDR2 YYNGEE. The V end was cut by 0 bases, the J end by 3 bases, with 10 bases between. DNA for the CDR3: TGTGCCAGCAGCGTAGGGCCTGGGGTCTACGAGCAGTACTTC. The encoded protein is CASSVGPGVYEQYF. Based on the CDR3 plus reference TRBV9 and TRBJ2-7, the full variable domain is DSGVTQTPKHLITATGQRVTLRCSPRSGDLSVYWYQQSLDQGLQFLIQYYNGEERAKGNILERFSAQQFPDLHSELNLSSLELGDSALYFCASSVGPGVYEQYFGPGTRLTVT.

This sequence joins TRBV25-1 and TRBJ1-2, with unresolved D. The CDR3 extends over 15 amino acids. Germline CDR1 and CDR2: MGHDK and SYGVNS. The V end lost 4 bases, the J end lost 6 bases, and 18 bases lay between the germline ends. The CDR3 here is CASSGWSGRPDGYTF. Written as DNA, the CDR3 is TGTGCCAGCAGTGGCTGGAGTGGCAGGCCGGATGGCTACACCTTC.

This rearrangement joins TRBV6-2 or TRBV6-3 to TRBJ2-2; no clear D. Germline V gene sequence: CDR1 MNHEY, CDR2 SVGEGT. The CDR3 has 11 amino acids. The ends were cut back, 8 bases at V and 6 bases at J, with 7 bases in the middle. CDR3 residues: CASQLPGELFF. The CDR3 DNA reads as TGTGCCAGCCAACTTCCCGGGGAGCTGTTTTTT.

The V call is TRBV12-3 or TRBV12-4, the J call TRBJ1-2; D is undetermined. There are 11 residues in the CDR3. V dropped 3 bases and J dropped 9 bases, with 8 bases sitting between them. CDR3 amino acids: CASSFGRSYTF. CDR3 nucleotide sequence: TGTGCCAGCAGTTTCGGTAGAAGCTACACCTTC.

This clonotype showed up many times. This chain joins TRBV21-1 and TRBJ2-3; TRBD2 reflects the table's D call only, with no check against the DNA. TRBV21-1 counts as a pseudogene. CDR3 length: 16 residues. CDR3 DNA sequence: TGTGCCAGCAGCACTTGGACTAGCGGGGGCACAGATACGCAGTATTTT. The encoded protein is CASSTWTSGGTDTQYF.

This clonotype was counted only a few times. The CDR3 loop is CASSYSVVEPRSSYEQYF. In DNA form, the CDR3 reads TGTGCCAGCAGTTACTCGGTAGTCGAGCCCCGAAGCTCCTACGAGCAGTACTTC. The chain joins TRBV6-2 or TRBV6-3 to TRBJ2-7; D gene uncertain. V was clipped by 0 bases and J by 0 bases, with 18 bases between them. The CDR3 has 18 amino acids. Germline CDR1 and CDR2: MNHEY and SVGEGT.

The rearrangement uses TRBV5-1 and TRBJ2-1; 7 bases agree with TRBD1. CDR1 is SGHRS and CDR2 is YFSETQ in the germline V gene. This CDR3 has 16 residues. V shed 0 bases and J 3 bases; nucleotides not matched to a gene: 6. DNA of the CDR3: TGCGCCAGCAGCTTGGGGCAGGGGGAAGTCTACAATGAGCAGTTCTTC. The encoded protein is CASSLGQGEVYNEQFF.

CDR3 protein: CASSPGGRAREQYF. CDR3 in DNA: TGTGCCAGCAGCCCTGGAGGGAGGGCCCGCGAGCAGTACTTC. The chain carries TRBV11-2 and TRBJ2-7; TRBD2 matches at 7 bases. The junction had 10 bases not matched to a gene; V was cut back by 5 bases and J by 6 bases. Looked up from germline, CDR1 is SGHAT and CDR2 is FQNNGV. There are 14 residues in the CDR3.

This clonotype showed up just a few times. The chain combines TRBV20-1 with TRBJ2-3, with D perhaps matching TRBD2 (6 bases). V was shortened by 5 bases and J by 1 base, with 13 bases between the two germline ends. The CDR3 sequence is 14 residues long. CDR1 and CDR2 from the germline V gene are DFQATT and SNEGSKA (reference sequence). CDR3 loop: CSAPHGSGTDTQYF. In DNA, the CDR3 is TGCAGTGCTCCGCACGGGAGTGGCACAGATACGCAGTATTTT.

CDR3 sequence reads: CASSTTTGGTYEQYF. For the CDR3, the DNA is TGCGCCAGCAGCACTACGACAGGGGGCACCTACGAGCAGTACTTC. V is TRBV4-1 and J is TRBJ2-7; 10 bases align to TRBD1. The germline V gene has CDR1 MGHRA and CDR2 YSYEKL. This CDR3 comprises 15 residues. With 5 bases clipped from V and 2 bases from J, the junction kept 6 bases outside the gene matches.

The genes are TRBV12-3 or TRBV12-4 and TRBJ1-5; 10 bases map to TRBD1. The CDR3 has 16 residues. V shed 5 bases, J shed 2 bases, and the junction held 6 bases outside the gene matches. The CDR3 DNA reads as TGTGCCAGCAGTACGACAGGGGGCCAGGGCAATCAGCCCCAGCATTTT. Protein sequence: CASSTTGGQGNQPQHF.

This clonotype turned up a few times. V and J are TRBV5-8 and TRBJ2-7; 11 positions agree with TRBD1. CDR3 size: 15 residues. V lost 5 bases and J lost 2; bases outside the gene matches: 6. Looked up from germline, CDR1 is SGHTS and CDR2 is YDEGEE. CDR3 in DNA: TGTGCCAGCAGTTCGGGACAGGGGGACCCCTACGAGCAGTACTTC. Translation: CASSSGQGDPYEQYF.

V gene TRBV12-5 combines with J gene TRBJ2-7, with D tentatively TRBD1 or TRBD2 (7 bases each). The ends were cut back, 7 bases at V and 5 bases at J, with 18 bases in the middle. The CDR3 covers 14 residues. From germline, CDR1 is LGHNT and CDR2 FRNRAP. The CDR3 here is CASARGGQYDEQYF. CDR3 nucleotide sequence: TGTGCTAGTGCGCGCGGGGGACAGTATGACGAGCAGTACTTC.

This chain uses TRBV7-8 with TRBJ2-2; D is perhaps TRBD1 (5 bases). The germline V and J ends were trimmed by 3 bases and 0 bases, with 11 bases remaining between them. This CDR3 comprises 16 residues. Germline loops: CDR1 SGHVS, CDR2 FQNEAQ. In DNA form, the CDR3 reads TGTGCCAGCAGCTTTATTTCAGGGACGAACACCGGGGAGCTGTTTTTT. Amino acids: CASSFISGTNTGELFF.

V and J are TRBV10-3 and TRBJ2-1, with 7 bases matching TRBD2. The junction had 6 bases not matched to a gene; V was cut back by 2 bases and J by 2 bases. Germline CDR1 is ENHRY and CDR2 is SYGVKD. This CDR3 is 16 amino acids long. The CDR3, as DNA: TGTGCCATCAGTGAGGGGGATCGGGGGGCCTACAATGAGCAGTTCTTC. Translation: CAISEGDRGAYNEQFF.

Worth noting for this clonotype: Relative to the germline gene, one junction end is altered; a read error may explain this. The chain has TRBV5-1 and TRBJ2-1, with D perhaps TRBD2 (6 bases). This CDR3 is built from 15 residues. CDR1 and CDR2 from the germline V gene are SGHRS and YFSETQ. The CDR3 loop is CASSLEAGSHNEQFF. CDR3 in DNA: TGCGCCAGCAGCTTGGAAGCGGGCTCCCACAATGAGCAGTTCTTC.

V gene TRBV10-3 combines with J gene TRBJ2-7; D call uncertain. The CDR3 is made up of 14 amino acids. Trimming took 0 bases from V and 7 from J, leaving 13 bases between them. Germline loops: CDR1 ENHRY, CDR2 SYGVKD. The CDR3 region has the DNA TGTGCCATCAGTGAGTCTCAATATGTGGGGGAGCAGTACTTC. Protein sequence: CAISESQYVGEQYF.

This clonotype was seen a handful of times. This sequence joins TRBV14 and TRBJ2-7, with 13 bases lining up with TRBD2. The CDR3 is made up of 18 amino acids. Germline trimming cut 0 bases from V and 2 bases from J; bases unmatched to any gene: 7. CDR1 SGHDN and CDR2 FVKESK come from the germline V gene. DNA of the CDR3: TGTGCCAGCAGCCAAGAACTAGCGGGAGGGCCGATGGCCTACGAGCAGTACTTC. The encoded protein is CASSQELAGGPMAYEQYF. The full variable domain, rest sourced from reference TRBV14 and TRBJ2-7, is EAGVTQFPSHSVIEKGQTVTLRCDPISGHDNLYWYRRVMGKEIKFLLHFVKESKQDESGMPNNRFLAERTGGTYSTLKVQPAELEDSGVYFCASSQELAGGPMAYEQYFGPGTRLTVT.